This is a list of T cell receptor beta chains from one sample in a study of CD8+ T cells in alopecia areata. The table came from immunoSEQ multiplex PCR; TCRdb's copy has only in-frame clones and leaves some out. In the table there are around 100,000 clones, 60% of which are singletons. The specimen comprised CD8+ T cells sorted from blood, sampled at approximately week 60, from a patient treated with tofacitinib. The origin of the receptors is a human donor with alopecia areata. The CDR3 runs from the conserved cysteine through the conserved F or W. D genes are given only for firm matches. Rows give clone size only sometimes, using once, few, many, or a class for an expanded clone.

cdr3_aa: CASSLAVNQPQHF; cdr3_nt: TGTGCCAGCAGTTTAGCAGTAAATCAGCCCCAGCATTTT; j_call: TRBJ1-5; v_call: TRBV27; clone_size: NA; d_call: NA
cdr3_aa: CATSSDRGGGNTIYF; cdr3_nt: TGTGCCACCAGCAGCGACAGGGGTGGAGGAAACACCATATATTTT; j_call: TRBJ1-3; v_call: TRBV15; clone_size: once; d_call: TRBD1
cdr3_aa: CASGQLTNTRTGSSYNEQFF; cdr3_nt: TGTGCTAGTGGTCAACTGACAAACACCAGGACAGGGAGCTCCTACAATGAGCAGTTCTTC; j_call: TRBJ2-1; v_call: TRBV12-5; clone_size: NA; d_call: TRBD1
cdr3_aa: CASRFLSTDTEAFF; cdr3_nt: TGTGCCAGCAGGTTCCTGTCGACAGACACTGAAGCTTTCTTT; j_call: TRBJ1-1; v_call: TRBV6-1; clone_size: NA; d_call: NA
cdr3_aa: CASSSTDRGSNQPQHF; cdr3_nt: TGTGCCAGCAGCTCTACCGACAGGGGAAGCAATCAGCCCCAGCATTTT; j_call: TRBJ1-5; v_call: TRBV7-9; clone_size: NA; d_call: TRBD1
cdr3_aa: CASSFGGSGELFF; cdr3_nt: TGTGCCAGCAGCTTTGGGGGTTCCGGGGAGCTGTTTTTT; j_call: TRBJ2-2; v_call: TRBV5-6; clone_size: NA; d_call: NA
cdr3_aa: CASQSGTGSYEQYF; cdr3_nt: TGTGCCAGCCAATCCGGGACAGGGTCCTACGAGCAGTACTTC; j_call: TRBJ2-7; v_call: TRBV2; clone_size: NA; d_call: TRBD1
cdr3_aa: CAPPLGTQHF; cdr3_nt: TGTGCCCCCCCATTGGGGACCCAGCATTTT; j_call: TRBJ1-5; v_call: TRBV5-4; clone_size: NA; d_call: NA
cdr3_aa: CASSWANEQFF; cdr3_nt: TGTGCCAGCTCCTGGGCTAATGAGCAGTTCTTC; j_call: TRBJ2-1; v_call: TRBV11-2; clone_size: few; d_call: NA
cdr3_aa: CASSSGQGLEAFF; cdr3_nt: TGCGCCAGCAGCTCCGGACAGGGTCTTGAAGCTTTCTTT; j_call: TRBJ1-1; v_call: TRBV5-1; clone_size: NA; d_call: TRBD1
cdr3_aa: CASSSAAGLYEQYF; cdr3_nt: TGTGCCAGCAGCTCAGCCGCGGGACTCTACGAGCAGTACTTC; j_call: TRBJ2-7; v_call: TRBV13; clone_size: few; d_call: NA
cdr3_aa: CASSRQGDWQPQHF; cdr3_nt: TGTGCCAGCAGCCGACAGGGGGATTGGCAGCCCCAGCATTTT; j_call: TRBJ1-5; v_call: TRBV27; clone_size: NA; d_call: TRBD1
cdr3_aa: CASTLSDEQYF; cdr3_nt: TGTGCCAGCACCTTAAGTGACGAGCAGTACTTC; j_call: TRBJ2-7; v_call: TRBV25-1; clone_size: NA; d_call: NA
cdr3_aa: CASSSEKPTDTQYF; cdr3_nt: TGCGCCAGCAGTTCAGAAAAGCCCACAGATACGCAGTATTTT; j_call: TRBJ2-3; v_call: TRBV5-1; clone_size: NA; d_call: NA
cdr3_aa: CASSLSSGHSGANVLTF; cdr3_nt: TGTGCCAGCAGTTTATCTTCAGGGCACTCTGGGGCCAACGTCCTGACTTTC; j_call: TRBJ2-6; v_call: TRBV27; clone_size: NA; d_call: NA
cdr3_aa: CASRSGGAATDTQYF; cdr3_nt: TGTGCTAGTAGGTCGGGGGGCGCCGCCACAGATACGCAGTATTTT; j_call: TRBJ2-3; v_call: TRBV12-5; clone_size: few; d_call: NA
cdr3_aa: CAWSAGTGSEKLFF; cdr3_nt: TGTGCCTGGAGTGCGGGGACAGGATCTGAAAAACTGTTTTTT; j_call: TRBJ1-4; v_call: TRBV30; clone_size: NA; d_call: TRBD1
cdr3_aa: CASSLTSGGINYEQYF; cdr3_nt: TGTGCCAGCAGTCTGACTAGCGGGGGGATAAACTACGAGCAGTACTTC; j_call: TRBJ2-7; v_call: TRBV5-4; clone_size: NA; d_call: TRBD2
cdr3_aa: CASSQTGTGNEKLFF; cdr3_nt: TGTGCCAGCAGCCAAACCGGGACAGGGAATGAAAAACTGTTTTTT; j_call: TRBJ1-4; v_call: TRBV27; clone_size: NA; d_call: TRBD1
cdr3_aa: CASSSRQESYNEQFF; cdr3_nt: TGCGCCAGCAGCTCCCGACAGGAATCCTACAATGAGCAGTTCTTC; j_call: TRBJ2-1; v_call: TRBV5-1; clone_size: NA; d_call: NA
cdr3_aa: CATGGDTQYF; cdr3_nt: TGTGCCACCGGGGGAGATACGCAGTATTTT; j_call: TRBJ2-3; v_call: TRBV10-3; clone_size: NA; d_call: NA
cdr3_aa: CASTHGGDTQYF; cdr3_nt: TGTGCCAGCACTCACGGTGGAGATACGCAGTATTTT; j_call: TRBJ2-3; v_call: TRBV11-2; clone_size: once; d_call: NA
cdr3_aa: CASSFAEWVSGGREQFF; cdr3_nt: TGTGCCAGCAGTTTCGCTGAATGGGTTAGCGGGGGGCGTGAGCAGTTCTTC; j_call: TRBJ2-1; v_call: TRBV28; clone_size: few; d_call: TRBD2
cdr3_aa: CASSSDLYGYTF; cdr3_nt: TGTGCCAGTAGTTCGGACCTCTATGGCTACACCTTC; j_call: TRBJ1-2; v_call: TRBV19; clone_size: NA; d_call: NA
cdr3_aa: CASSLGRSTDTQYF; cdr3_nt: TGTGCCAGCAGTTTGGGCAGATCCACAGATACGCAGTATTTT; j_call: TRBJ2-3; v_call: TRBV27; clone_size: few; d_call: NA
cdr3_aa: CASSTPETNYGYTF; cdr3_nt: TGTGCCAGTAGTACCCCCGAGACTAACTATGGCTACACCTTC; j_call: TRBJ1-2; v_call: TRBV19; clone_size: NA; d_call: NA